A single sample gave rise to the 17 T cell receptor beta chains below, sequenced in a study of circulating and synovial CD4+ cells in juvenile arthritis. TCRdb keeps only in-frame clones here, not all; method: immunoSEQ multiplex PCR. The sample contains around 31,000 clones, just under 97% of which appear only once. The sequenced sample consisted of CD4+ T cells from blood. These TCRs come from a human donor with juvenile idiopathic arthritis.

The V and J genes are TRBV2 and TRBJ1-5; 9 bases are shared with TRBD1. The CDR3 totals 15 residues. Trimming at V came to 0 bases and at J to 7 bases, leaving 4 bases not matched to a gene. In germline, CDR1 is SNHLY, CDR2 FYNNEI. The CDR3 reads CASSEATGGRQPQHF. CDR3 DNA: TGTGCCAGCAGTGAAGCGACAGGGGGTCGACAGCCCCAGCATTTT.

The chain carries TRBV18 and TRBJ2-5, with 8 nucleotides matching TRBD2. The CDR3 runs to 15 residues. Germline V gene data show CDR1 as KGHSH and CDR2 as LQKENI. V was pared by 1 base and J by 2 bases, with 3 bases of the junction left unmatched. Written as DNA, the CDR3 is TGTGCCAGCTCACCACGCGGGGGGACTCAAGAGACCCAGTACTTC. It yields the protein CASSPRGGTQETQYF.

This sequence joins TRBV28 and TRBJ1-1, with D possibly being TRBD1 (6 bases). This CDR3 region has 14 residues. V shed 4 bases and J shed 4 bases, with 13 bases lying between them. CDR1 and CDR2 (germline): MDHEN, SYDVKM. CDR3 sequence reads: CASSYRAGATEAFF. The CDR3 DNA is TGTGCCAGCAGTTACAGGGCCGGGGCCACTGAAGCTTTCTTT.

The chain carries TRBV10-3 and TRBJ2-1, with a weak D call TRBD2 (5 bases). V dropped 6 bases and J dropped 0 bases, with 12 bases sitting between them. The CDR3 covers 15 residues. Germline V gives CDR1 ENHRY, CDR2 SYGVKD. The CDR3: CAIRGASGSYNEQFF. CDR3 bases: TGTGCCATCAGGGGAGCGTCAGGCTCCTACAATGAGCAGTTCTTC.

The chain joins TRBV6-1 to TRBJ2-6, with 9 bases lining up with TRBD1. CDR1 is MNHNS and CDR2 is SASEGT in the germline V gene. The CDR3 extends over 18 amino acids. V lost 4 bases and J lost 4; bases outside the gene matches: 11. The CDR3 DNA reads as TGTGCCAGCAGTGCACCCCCGGGACAGGGTAGGGGGGCCAACGTCCTGACTTTC. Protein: CASSAPPGQGRGANVLTF.

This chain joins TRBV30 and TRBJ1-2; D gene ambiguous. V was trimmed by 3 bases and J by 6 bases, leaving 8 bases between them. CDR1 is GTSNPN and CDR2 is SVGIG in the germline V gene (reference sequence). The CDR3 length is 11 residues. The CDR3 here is CAWRRGHGYTF. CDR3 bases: TGTGCCTGGAGACGAGGGCATGGCTACACCTTC. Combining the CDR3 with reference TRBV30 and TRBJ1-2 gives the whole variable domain SQTIHQWPATLVQPVGSPLSLECTVEGTSNPNLYWYRQAAGRGLQLLFYSVGIGQISSEVPQNLSASRPQDRQFILSSKKLLLSDSGFYLCAWRRGHGYTFGSGTRLTVV.

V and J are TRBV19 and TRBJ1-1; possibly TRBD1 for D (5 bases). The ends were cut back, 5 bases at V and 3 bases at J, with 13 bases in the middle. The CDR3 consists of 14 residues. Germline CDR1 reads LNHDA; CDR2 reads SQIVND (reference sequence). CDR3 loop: CASSPVPRDTEAFF. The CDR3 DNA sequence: TGTGCCAGTAGTCCGGTCCCCAGGGACACTGAAGCTTTCTTT.

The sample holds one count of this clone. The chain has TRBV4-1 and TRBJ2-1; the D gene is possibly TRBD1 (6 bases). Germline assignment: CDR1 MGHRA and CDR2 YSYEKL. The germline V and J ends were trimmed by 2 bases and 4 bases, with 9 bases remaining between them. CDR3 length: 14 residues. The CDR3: CASSQTRGYNEQFF. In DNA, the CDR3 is TGCGCCAGCAGCCAAACCAGGGGATACAATGAGCAGTTCTTC.

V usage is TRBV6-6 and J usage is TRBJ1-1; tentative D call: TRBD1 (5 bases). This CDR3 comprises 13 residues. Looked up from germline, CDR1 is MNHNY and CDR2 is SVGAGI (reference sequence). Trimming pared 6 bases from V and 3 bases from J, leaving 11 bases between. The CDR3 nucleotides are TGTGCCAGCAGGTCCAGGGTAGACACTGAAGCTTTCTTT. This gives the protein CASRSRVDTEAFF.

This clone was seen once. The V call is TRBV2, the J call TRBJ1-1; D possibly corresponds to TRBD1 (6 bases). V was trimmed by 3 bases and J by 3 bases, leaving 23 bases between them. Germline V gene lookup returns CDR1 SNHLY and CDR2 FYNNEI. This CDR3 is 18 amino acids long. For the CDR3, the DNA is TGTGCCAGCAGTGATTTCCAGGGACGGGGGGGACACTACACTGAAGCTTTCTTT. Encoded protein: CASSDFQGRGGHYTEAFF.

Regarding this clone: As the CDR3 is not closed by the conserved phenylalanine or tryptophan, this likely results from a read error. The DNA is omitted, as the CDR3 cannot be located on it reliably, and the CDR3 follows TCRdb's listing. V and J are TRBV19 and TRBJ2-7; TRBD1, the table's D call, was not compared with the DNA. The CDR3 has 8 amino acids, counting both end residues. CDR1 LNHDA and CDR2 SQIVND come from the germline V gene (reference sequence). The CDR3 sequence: CASQDRDY.

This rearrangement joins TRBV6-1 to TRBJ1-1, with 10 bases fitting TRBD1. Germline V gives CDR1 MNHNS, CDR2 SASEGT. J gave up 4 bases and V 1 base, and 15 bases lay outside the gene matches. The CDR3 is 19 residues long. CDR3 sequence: CASSEGPEDRGFSGTEAFF. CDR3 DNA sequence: TGTGCCAGCAGTGAAGGGCCGGAGGACAGGGGGTTTTCGGGCACTGAAGCTTTCTTT.

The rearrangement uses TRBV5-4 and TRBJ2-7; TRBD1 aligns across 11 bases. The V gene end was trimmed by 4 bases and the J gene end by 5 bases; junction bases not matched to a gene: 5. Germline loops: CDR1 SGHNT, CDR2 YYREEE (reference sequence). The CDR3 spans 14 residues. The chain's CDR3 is CASSQRDRGDEQYF. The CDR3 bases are TGTGCCAGCAGCCAGCGGGACAGGGGGGACGAGCAGTACTTC.

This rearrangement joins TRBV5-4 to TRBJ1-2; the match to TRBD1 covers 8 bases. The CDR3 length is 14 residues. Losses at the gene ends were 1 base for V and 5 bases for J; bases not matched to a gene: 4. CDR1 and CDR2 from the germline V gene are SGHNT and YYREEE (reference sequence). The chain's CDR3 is CASSLQDRDYGYTF. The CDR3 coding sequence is TGTGCCAGCAGCTTGCAGGACAGGGATTATGGCTACACCTTC.

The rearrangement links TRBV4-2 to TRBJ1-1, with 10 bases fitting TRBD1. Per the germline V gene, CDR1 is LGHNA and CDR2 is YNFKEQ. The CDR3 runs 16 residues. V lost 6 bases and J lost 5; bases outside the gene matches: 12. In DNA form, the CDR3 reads TGTGCCAGCAGTACTGGTGGGGGACAGGGGAGGACTGAAGCTTTCTTT. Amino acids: CASSTGGGQGRTEAFF.

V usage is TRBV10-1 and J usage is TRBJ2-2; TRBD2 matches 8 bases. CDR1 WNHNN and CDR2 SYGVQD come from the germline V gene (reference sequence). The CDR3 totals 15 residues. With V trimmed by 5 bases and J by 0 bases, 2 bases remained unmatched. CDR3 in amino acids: CASSPGGANTGELFF. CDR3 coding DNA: TGCGCCAGCAGTCCCGGGGGGGCGAACACCGGGGAGCTGTTTTTT.

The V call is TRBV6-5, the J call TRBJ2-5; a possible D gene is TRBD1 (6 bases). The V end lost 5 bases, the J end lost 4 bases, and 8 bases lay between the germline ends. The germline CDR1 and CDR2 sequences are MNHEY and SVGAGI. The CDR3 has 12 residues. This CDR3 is CASSGGRETQYF. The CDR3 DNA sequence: TGTGCCAGCAGTGGGGGCCGAGAGACCCAGTACTTC.